The entry that follows covers one T cell receptor (beta chain) sequence. The entry originates in a study of human T cells and chemical hapten exposure. TCRdb processed the RACE reads anew with MiXCR; each CDR3 protein has one entry. Among 150,000 to 200,000 distinct CDR3 sequences listed, 25% to 35% were seen once. The time point: patch test 3, about 24 weeks after DPC sensitization. Treatment of the sample: therapeutic diphenylcyclopropenone sensitization with weekly scalp DPC. The germline V gene has CDR1 KGHDR and CDR2 SFDVKD. The length of the CDR3 is 16 residues. With 4 bases removed from V and 1 base from J, the gap between germline ends came to 12 bases.

The source of this sequence is a woman aged 18-29 years with alopecia areata. Some clones in this sample may be carry-over from other donors' samples. Source: whole blood, taken in connection with sensitization to the hapten diphenylcyclopropenone (DPC). The rearrangement links TRBV24-1 to TRBJ2-2; D remains ambiguous. CDR3 sequence: CATSDLGIRNTGELFF. In DNA, the CDR3 is TGTGCCACCAGTGACCTGGGGATTCGGAACACCGGGGAGCTGTTTTTT.